The sequence of this TCR beta chain was determined in a study of T-cell reconstitution after alpha-beta-depleted transplantation in children (dated by TCRdb to the mid-2010s). Broadly, across the study: Using TCR repertoire profiling, the study followed T-cell immune reconstitution in a quantitative way in children after TCRalphabeta/CD19-depleted allogeneic hematopoietic cell transplantation.

The library was made by PCR. TCRdb lists the instrument as Illumina HiSeq 2500. TCR libraries were prepared with molecular barcoding, using unique molecular identifiers to normalize TCRbeta repertoire quantification. TCRdb trimmed public reads at Q25 via fastp, called clones via MiXCR and kept in-frame beta chains. Duplicate CDR3 protein sequences are folded into a single record with the most common DNA and genes. The sample data list 250,000 to 300,000 distinct CDR3 sequences, and around 9.6% of these were observed just once. Together, the top ten hold 10% of the sample. A note on this clonotype: The antigen this receptor binds is unknown. No base-level quality is on record; no much larger clone is a single base apart.

V is pruned by 5 bases and J by 4 bases, leaving 5 bases of the junction without a gene match. Taken from cysteine to phenylalanine, the CDR3 has 14 residues. Here the CDR3 DNA is all that survives: 42 bases in frame from base 1. The sequencing used PBMCs from the stem cell graft donor, collected from the stem cell graft. The source of this sequence is a human donor who donated a stem cell graft to a child with SCID. The chain uses TRBV12-3 or TRBV12-4 and TRBJ1-1, with 9 junctional bases fitting TRBD1. The base sequence is TGTGCCAGCAGTAGGGGACAGGGTATCACTGAAGCTTTCTTT. The resulting protein is CASSRGQGITEAFF.